This is a list of T cell receptor beta chains from one sample in a study of blood T cell repertoires in COVID-19. This table comes from immunoSEQ multiplex PCR, and its TCRdb copy is limited to in-frame clones, with some not included. The sample holds approximately 250,000 clones, roughly 88% seen once. What was sequenced was PBMCs or T cells enriched from blood (not recorded which). Receptors originate from a woman in her 40s with acute COVID-19. The CDR3 runs from the conserved cysteine through the conserved F or W. Each record gives: D gene, V gene, J gene, clone size, CDR3 DNA, CDR3 protein. D genes are given only for firm matches. Some rows mark clone size as missing; the rest say once, few, many or name a class of expanded clone.

-,TRBV6-5,TRBJ1-2,-,TGTGCCAGCAGTTACCAGGGGTCCGGCTACACCTTC,CASSYQGSGYTF
TRBD1,TRBV3-1/TRBV3-2,TRBJ1-5,-,TGTGCCAGCAGCCAAGATTTCGTTGACAGGGATGGCAATCAGCCCCAGCATTTT,CASSQDFVDRDGNQPQHF
-,TRBV7-3,TRBJ2-2,-,TGTGCCAGCAGCTTAGAGTTCGGTTCCGGGGAGCTGTTTTTT,CASSLEFGSGELFF
TRBD1,TRBV19,TRBJ2-7,-,TGTGCCAGTAGTATAGTACAGGGGGCCTTGGGAGACTACGAGCAGTACTTC,CASSIVQGALGDYEQYF
-,TRBV28,TRBJ1-1,-,TGTGCCAGCAGTTCCCCCGGTCGACTCACTGAAGCTTTCTTT,CASSSPGRLTEAFF
-,TRBV7-9,TRBJ2-4,once,TGTGCCAGCAGCACCATCGGGAACATTCAGTACTTC,CASSTIGNIQYF
-,TRBV11-3,TRBJ1-1,-,TGTGCCAGCAGCTTCGCGGGTAACACTGAAGCTTTCTTT,CASSFAGNTEAFF
-,TRBV9,TRBJ1-2,-,TGTGCCAGCAGCGGTACTCCCCCCGGGGGCTACACCTTC,CASSGTPPGGYTF
TRBD2,TRBV28,TRBJ2-1,-,TGTGCCAGCAGACTACTAGCGGGAGTGGGGAATGAGCAGTTCTTC,CASRLLAGVGNEQFF
-,TRBV12-1,TRBJ1-4,-,TGTGCCAGCAGCACACACTTTCCGAGCGGGGCGGCAACTAATGAAAAACTGTTTTTT,CASSTHFPSGAATNEKLFF
-,TRBV30,TRBJ1-5,-,TGTGCCTGGAGTAGGTCTAGGGGGCCCCAGCATTTT,CAWSRSRGPQHF
-,TRBV27,TRBJ1-5,-,TGTGCCAGCACTCCGGGACACACCAATCAGCCCCAGCATTTT,CASTPGHTNQPQHF
TRBD2,TRBV3-1/TRBV3-2,TRBJ2-5,-,TGTGCCAGCAGCCCCGGGGTAGCGGGAGACGAGACCCAGTACTTC,CASSPGVAGDETQYF
TRBD1,TRBV19,TRBJ2-1,few,TGTGCCAGTAGTTCGAAGGCCGGGACAGGGGGCGCAATCCATGAGCAGTTCTTC,CASSSKAGTGGAIHEQFF
-,TRBV5-4,TRBJ1-1,-,TGTGCCAGCATATTCGGGACTGAAGCTTTCTTT,CASIFGTEAFF
-,TRBV2,TRBJ1-6,-,TGTGCCAGCAGGACAGATAATTCACCCCTCCACTTT,CASRTDNSPLHF
-,TRBV29-1,TRBJ2-2,-,TGCAGCGTTGAACCCACGAACACCGGGGAGCTGTTTTTT,CSVEPTNTGELFF
TRBD1,TRBV5-4,TRBJ1-6,few,TGTGCCAGCAGCAAGGACAGGGGCGGATCACCCCTCCACTTT,CASSKDRGGSPLHF
-,TRBV15,TRBJ2-5,-,TGTGCCACCAGCAGAGGCCAGGGGCAAGAGACCCAGTACTTC,CATSRGQGQETQYF
TRBD1,TRBV24-1,TRBJ1-1,-,TGTGCCACCAGTGACTCCGCAGGGGGCATAAAGCGTTCTTTCTTT,CATSDSAGGIKRSFF